This is a list of T cell receptor beta chains from one sample in a study of blood T cell repertoires in COVID-19. Sequencing used immunoSEQ multiplex PCR; TCRdb keeps in-frame clones, though not all of them. This sample yields over 200,000 clones, of which 80% to 90% are seen a single time; approximately 3.5% belongs to the top ten. Input material: PBMCs or T cells enriched from blood (not recorded which). These receptors were taken from a woman aged 30 to 39 who had been exposed to COVID-19. Each CDR3 is given with its conserved first and last residue. D genes are given only for firm matches. Only some rows state a clone size, as once, few, many or a class for expanded clones.

>TRBJ1-6|TRBV5-1|.|.
TGCGCCAGCAGCGATATAAACAGGGATTCACCCCTCCACTTT
CASSDINRDSPLHF
>TRBJ2-3|TRBV10-3|once|TRBD2
TGTGCCATCCGGGAGGGCCTCTCAGATACGCAGTATTTT
CAIREGLSDTQYF
>TRBJ1-2|TRBV2|.|.
TGTGCCAGCAGTGAGGCCCCCGGGGGGACAATGAACTATGGCTACACCTTC
CASSEAPGGTMNYGYTF
>TRBJ2-5|TRBV11-3|.|.
TGTGCCAGCAGCACCAGCGGAAAAGAGACCCAGTACTTC
CASSTSGKETQYF
>TRBJ2-3|TRBV6-1|.|.
TGTGCCAGCAGTGAACAGGACGGACTGGCGGATACGCAGTATTTT
CASSEQDGLADTQYF
>TRBJ1-6|TRBV14|few|.
TGTGCCAGCAGCCAAGACAACAGGGCCTACAGTCCCCTCCACTTT
CASSQDNRAYSPLHF
>TRBJ1-1|TRBV28|.|.
TGTGCCAGCAGTTTGAGACCTACGCGGGACACTGAAGCTTTCTTT
CASSLRPTRDTEAFF
>TRBJ2-5|TRBV18|.|.
TGTGCCAGCTCACCTAAAGAGACCCAGTACTTC
CASSPKETQYF
>TRBJ1-2|TRBV5-1|few|TRBD1
TGCGCCAGCAGCCCTAAGACAGGGGGATCGGCCTATGGCTACACCTTC
CASSPKTGGSAYGYTF
>TRBJ1-3|TRBV5-6|.|.
TGTGCCAGCAGCTTGGAGAGGGGAAACACCATATATTTT
CASSLERGNTIYF
>TRBJ2-1|TRBV11-3|.|TRBD1
TGTGCCAGCAGCGGGGACAGGGGTCTCGGCAATGAGCAGTTCTTC
CASSGDRGLGNEQFF
>TRBJ1-1|TRBV27|.|TRBD1
TGTGCCAGCAGAGCGACAGGGGGCAACACTGAAGCTTTCTTT
CASRATGGNTEAFF
>TRBJ2-1|TRBV6-5|.|TRBD2
TGTGCCAGCAGTTCCTTGACTAGCGGGAGAGTTAATGAGCAGTTCTTC
CASSSLTSGRVNEQFF
>TRBJ1-2|TRBV19|.|.
TGTGCCAGTAGTATAGCTACTGCCTATGGCTACACCTTC
CASSIATAYGYTF
>TRBJ2-1|TRBV10-1|.|TRBD2
TGCGCCAGCAGTGCTGGCAGGACTAGCGGGAGGTCCTACAATGAGCAGTTCTTC
CASSAGRTSGRSYNEQFF
>TRBJ2-6|TRBV4-1|few|TRBD2
TGCGCCAGCAGCCAAGATGCTGCGGGGGACGGGGCCAACGTCCTGACTTTC
CASSQDAAGDGANVLTF
>TRBJ2-1|TRBV6-5|.|.
TGTGCCAGCAGTTACAAGAGCGGGTCCTACAATGAGCAGTTCTTC
CASSYKSGSYNEQFF
>TRBJ2-1|TRBV7-3|few|TRBD2
TGTGCCAGCAGCCGCCTAAAACTAGCGGGAGGCTCCTACAATGAGCAGTTCTTC
CASSRLKLAGGSYNEQFF
>TRBJ1-5|TRBV2|.|.
TGTGCCAGCAGAGCCGGGGTTGGGCCAAATCAGCCCCAGCATTTT
CASRAGVGPNQPQHF